This T cell receptor beta chain was captured in a study of blood T cell repertoires in COVID-19. About the research overall: Samples came from the United States, Italy and Spain, spanning acute and convalescent COVID-19. Sample material is recorded as cDNA or gDNA derived from T cells, B-cell-depleted T cells, or PBMCs.

Original analysis: The assay estimated nucleated cells by amplifying reference gene primers. TCRdb's copy holds only in-frame clones and misses some; the assay was immunoSEQ multiplex PCR. That table supplies the V and J calls and clone size; D and trimming were determined from the DNA. The sample lists approximately 140,000 clones; 80% to 90% were seen once. This CDR3 has 13 residues. Trimming at V came to 4 bases and at J to 5 bases, leaving 3 bases not matched to a gene. CDR1 and CDR2 (germline): MDHEN, SYDVKM. V usage is TRBV28 and J usage is TRBJ1-1; 8 bases map to TRBD1. The TCR sequence derives from a man in his 70s with acute or convalescent COVID-19. Sequenced input: peripheral blood. CDR3 residues: CASSSGGRTEAFF. For the CDR3, the DNA is TGTGCCAGCAGTTCAGGGGGCAGGACTGAAGCTTTCTTT.